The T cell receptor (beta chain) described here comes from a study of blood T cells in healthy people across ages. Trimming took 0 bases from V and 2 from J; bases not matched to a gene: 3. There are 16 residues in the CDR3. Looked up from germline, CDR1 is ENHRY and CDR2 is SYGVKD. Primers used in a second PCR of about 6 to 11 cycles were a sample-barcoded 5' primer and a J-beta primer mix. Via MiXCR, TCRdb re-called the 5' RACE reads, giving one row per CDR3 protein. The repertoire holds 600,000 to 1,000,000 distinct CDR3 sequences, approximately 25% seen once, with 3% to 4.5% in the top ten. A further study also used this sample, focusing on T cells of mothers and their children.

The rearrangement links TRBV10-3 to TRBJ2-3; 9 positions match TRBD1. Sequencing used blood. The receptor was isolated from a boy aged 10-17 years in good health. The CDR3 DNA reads TGTGCCATCAGTGAGTCTGACAGGGGGATCACAGATACGCAGTATTTT. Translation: CAISESDRGITDTQYF.